The 24 T cell receptor beta chains listed next were all sequenced from one sample in a study of T cells in women clearing cervical HPV infection. Generated by immunoSEQ multiplex PCR, the TCRdb table keeps only in-frame clones and is missing some. The clone table shows more than 30,000 clones, with the ten largest holding roughly 7.3%. Sequencing was done on a sample of blood buffy coat. Receptors were obtained from a woman aged 18-70 years with a cervical HPV16 infection that either progressed to CIN3+ or cleared (not recorded which).

Regarding this clone: Sequencing ends 3 residues short of the CDR3 end; the germline J gene provides the rest. The J gene is TRBJ2-7, the V gene TRBV19, with D possibly matching TRBD2 (5 bases). Germline V gene sequence: CDR1 LNHDA, CDR2 SQIVND (reference sequence). V shed 2 bases and J shed 1 base, with 9 bases lying between them. The CDR3 covers 14 residues. CDR3 amino acids: CASSIKADSYEQYF. The CDR3 DNA, read in part, is TGTGCCAGTAGTATAAAAGCGGATTCCTACGAG.

Concerning this clone: The CDR3 end falls 3 residues outside the read, so it is completed with the germline J gene. J is TRBJ2-5 and V is TRBV6-1, with 9 bases identical to TRBD1. Germline CDR1 MNHNS, CDR2 SASEGT. J was trimmed by 4 bases and V by 4 bases; bases with no gene match: 4. The CDR3 covers 14 residues. Incomplete CDR3 DNA: TGTGCCAGCAGTGCGGACAGGGGCAGAGAGACC. Its protein is CASSADRGRET. The complete CDR3 reads CASSADRGRETQYF.

Note on this clone: With the read ending 3 residues before the CDR3 end, the germline J gene is used to fill in that end. The J gene is TRBJ1-1, the V gene TRBV6-2 or TRBV6-3; possibly TRBD1 for D (6 bases). The V gene's germline CDR1 is MNHEY and CDR2 SVGEGT. This CDR3 is 15 amino acids long. V lost 4 bases and J lost 0, with 12 bases in between. CDR3 loop: CASSLNRVMNTEAFF. CDR3 DNA, as far as it was read: TGTGCCAGCAGTTTGAACAGGGTCATGAACACTGAA.

On this clone: Sequencing ends 3 residues short of the CDR3 end; the germline J gene provides the rest. This chain connects TRBV19 to TRBJ2-5; maybe TRBD1 (5 bases). V lost 1 base and J lost 5, with 11 bases in between. The CDR3 loop spans 14 amino acids. The germline CDR1 and CDR2 sequences are LNHDA and SQIVND (reference sequence). The covered CDR3 bases are TGTGCCAGTAGTATAGGGGGCCGGTGGGAGACC. This gives the protein CASSIGGRWET. The CDR3, in full, reads CASSIGGRWETQYF.

Remarks on this clone: The CDR3 end lies 3 residues beyond the end of the read and is filled in from the germline J gene. The chain uses TRBV7-3 and TRBJ2-2; 8 nucleotides line up with TRBD1. The V segment lost 5 bases and the J segment 7 bases; nucleotides outside the gene matches: 9. Looked up from germline, CDR1 is SGHTA and CDR2 is FQGTGA. The CDR3 length is 15 residues. The CDR3 loop reads CASSPRQGSGGELFF. The DNA read from the CDR3 is TGTGCCAGCAGCCCTCGACAGGGGTCTGGCGGGGAG.

A word on this clone: Coverage ceases 3 residues before the CDR3 finishes, and the germline J gene fills in the end. The chain combines TRBV7-9 with TRBJ2-7; tentative D call: TRBD2 (5 bases). Trimming stripped 0 bases from V and 5 bases from J, with 8 bases between. CDR3 length equals 13 residues. The V gene's germline CDR1 is SEHNR and CDR2 FQNEAQ (reference sequence). This CDR3 is CASSLAYGDEQYF. The CDR3 DNA, read in part, is TGTGCCAGCAGCTTAGCGTACGGGGACGAG.

Comments on this clone: The read ends 3 residues shy of where the CDR3 ends; the end is completed using the germline J gene. The chain has TRBV7-9 and TRBJ2-4; D is perhaps TRBD1 (6 bases). Germline loops: CDR1 SEHNR, CDR2 FQNEAQ (reference sequence). The CDR3 sequence is 15 residues long. The part of the CDR3 DNA that was read is TGTGCCAGCAGCTCTTCCGGGACACCAAACTATGGT. Translated: CASSSSGTPNYG. The whole CDR3 reads CASSSSGTPNYGQYF.

Details on this clone: The read halts 3 residues ahead of the CDR3 end, with the missing end drawn from the germline J gene. The V gene is TRBV23-1, the J gene TRBJ2-7; TRBD1 matches at 8 bases. TRBV23-1 is assigned to the ORF class and has an uncertain function. This CDR3 is built from 15 residues. The V and J ends lost 6 bases and 2 bases, in that order; junction bases with no gene match: 9. CDR3 DNA, as far as it was read: TGCGCCAGCAGACACAGTCGGACAGGGCCCTACGAG. Amino acids: CASRHSRTGPYE. The CDR3, in full, reads CASRHSRTGPYEQYF.

As to this clone: The missing CDR3 end, 3 residues past where the read stops, is filled in from the germline J gene. This chain uses TRBV3-1 (or the pseudogene TRBV3-2) with TRBJ1-1, with 7 bases lining up with TRBD1. Trimming took 1 base from V and 1 from J; bases not matched to a gene: 3. CDR3 length: 15 residues. CDR1 and CDR2 from the germline V gene are LGHDT and YNNKEL (reference sequence). CDR3 DNA (partial): TGTGCCAGCAGCCAAGCGGACAGGCCGAACACTGAA. Translation: CASSQADRPNTE. The CDR3 in full is CASSQADRPNTEAFF.

As regards this clone: Read sequence stops 3 residues before the CDR3 end, and the germline J gene provides the missing end. The V gene is TRBV6-2 or TRBV6-3, the J gene TRBJ2-5; D uncertain. V was cut by 3 bases and J by 5 bases, with 13 bases left in between. Germline CDR1 is MNHEY and CDR2 is SVGEGT. CDR3 length: 14 residues. The CDR3 loop is CASSYSQERETQYF. The sequenced part of the CDR3 DNA is TGTGCCAGCAGTTATTCTCAGGAACGGGAGACC.

In regard to this clone: The read ends 3 residues before the CDR3 terminus; that terminus is restored from the germline J gene. This chain connects TRBV12-3 or TRBV12-4 to TRBJ2-1, with TRBD2 identical over 8 bases. The CDR3 runs 15 residues. Unmatched junction bases numbered 7, after V lost 2 bases and J lost 7 bases. The part of the CDR3 DNA that was read is TGTGCCAGCAGTTTACAAAGCGGGAGTTTTAATGAG. The encoded protein is CASSLQSGSFNE. The complete CDR3 protein is CASSLQSGSFNEQFF.

Worth noting for this clone: At one boundary the junction diverges from the germline segment, which might be a read error. Coverage ceases 3 residues before the CDR3 finishes, and the germline J gene fills in the end. The sample holds other DNA sequences that translate to the same CDR3. The rearrangement joins TRBV30 to TRBJ1-3; D possibly corresponds to TRBD1 (5 bases). The CDR3 loop spans 15 amino acids. Germline V gene lookup returns CDR1 GTSNPN and CDR2 SVGIG (reference sequence). The CDR3 sequence: CAWSVGRDSGNTIYF. The CDR3 DNA, read in part, is TGTGCCTGGAGTGTTGGCAGGGACTCTGGAAACACA.

A note on this clone: With the read ending 3 residues before the CDR3 end, the germline J gene is used to fill in that end. The chain has TRBV20-1 and TRBJ2-7; 10 bases match TRBD2. The germline V gene has CDR1 DFQATT and CDR2 SNEGSKA (reference sequence). V trimming: 5 bases; J trimming: 5 bases; junction bases outside the gene matches: 6. The length of the CDR3 is 13 residues. The chain's CDR3 is CSAYGTSVHEQYF. The sequenced CDR3 bases are TGCAGTGCTTACGGGACTAGCGTCCACGAG.

To note about this clone: Sequencing ends 3 residues short of the CDR3 end; the germline J gene provides the rest. The chain recombines TRBV7-9 with TRBJ1-1; TRBD1 might be the D (5 bases). Trimming stripped 1 base from V and 2 bases from J, with 8 bases between. The CDR3 extends over 14 amino acids. Germline CDR1 is SEHNR and CDR2 is FQNEAQ (reference sequence). The part of the CDR3 DNA that was read is TGTGCCAGCAGCTTAGGACAGTTAAACACTGAA. Residues: CASSLGQLNTE. The whole CDR3 is CASSLGQLNTEAFF.

A remark on this clone: Read sequence stops 3 residues before the CDR3 end, and the germline J gene provides the missing end. The sample holds other DNA sequences that translate to the same CDR3. The chain recombines TRBV19 with TRBJ2-3, with a weak D call TRBD1 (6 bases). This CDR3 has 13 amino acids. CDR1 and CDR2 (germline): LNHDA, SQIVND (reference sequence). CDR3 bases read: TGTGCCAGTAGCCAACAGGGTAGAGAGACG. It is translated as CASSQQGRET. The entire CDR3 protein is CASSQQGRETQYF.

CDR3 bases read: TGTGCCAACAGGAAGACAGGGGGACAAAATGAG. Amino acids: CANRKTGGQNE. In full, the CDR3 is CANRKTGGQNEQFF. J is TRBJ2-1 and V is TRBV2, with TRBD1 identical over 9 bases. The missing CDR3 end, 3 residues past where the read stops, is filled in from the germline J gene. The CDR3 covers 14 residues. Germline loops: CDR1 SNHLY, CDR2 FYNNEI. The J segment lost 7 bases and the V segment lost 10 bases, leaving 11 bases of the junction unmatched.

Concerning this clone itself: A junction end diverges from the germline sequence, so it may reflect a read error. The read falls 3 residues short of the CDR3 end, and the missing part is taken from the germline J gene. The V and J genes are TRBV7-9 and TRBJ2-7, with D tentatively TRBD1 (5 bases). There are 14 residues in the CDR3. Germline loops: CDR1 SEHNR, CDR2 FQNEAQ (reference sequence). CDR3 DNA (partial): TGTGCCCGCAGCCATACGAACAGGAACTACGAG. It encodes CARSHTNRNYE. From start to end, the CDR3 is CARSHTNRNYEQYF.

The part of the CDR3 DNA that was read is TGTGCCATCAGTGAGTCGACTAATGGCCCTGAA. Residues: CAISESTNGPE. The complete CDR3 sequence is CAISESTNGPEAFF. The chain is built from TRBV10-3 and TRBJ1-1; D remains unclear. The missing CDR3 end, 3 residues past where the read stops, is filled in from the germline J gene. Germline values: CDR1 ENHRY, CDR2 SYGVKD. V lost 0 bases and J lost 6, with 11 bases in between. This CDR3 spans 14 amino acids.

Concerning this clone: Sequencing ends 3 residues short of the CDR3 end; the germline J gene provides the rest. The chain recombines TRBV29-1 with TRBJ2-7; D could derive from TRBD1 or TRBD2 (7 bases each). V was shortened by 3 bases and J by 4 bases, with 13 bases between the two germline ends. CDR3 length: 13 residues. CDR1 is SQVTM, CDR2 ANQGSEA, per germline. The DNA read from the CDR3 is TGCAGCGTTGAGGGAGGGGGCGGATACGAG. This sequence encodes CSVEGGGGYE. The full CDR3 is CSVEGGGGYEQYF.

Remarks on this clone: With the read ending 3 residues before the CDR3 end, the germline J gene is used to fill in that end. The chain recombines TRBV5-6 with TRBJ2-4; D is undetermined. The V gene's germline CDR1 is SGHDT and CDR2 YYEEEE. The CDR3 sequence is 14 residues long. The covered CDR3 bases are TGTGCCAGCAGCGTTTGGCCAGGAGTAAAAGGT. This gives the protein CASSVWPGVKG. In full, the CDR3 reads CASSVWPGVKGQYF.

Concerning this clone itself: The observed sequence ends 3 residues before the CDR3 terminus, with the missing tail filled in from the germline J gene. This rearrangement joins TRBV20-1 to TRBJ2-7; 12 bases are shared with TRBD2. Germline V gene data show CDR1 as DFQATT and CDR2 as SNEGSKA (reference sequence). The CDR3 has 17 amino acids. The junction had 8 bases not matched to a gene; V was cut back by 2 bases and J by 0 bases. The sequenced CDR3 bases are TGCAGTGCTAGAAAGAGACTAGCGGGAGCCTACTCCTACGAG. The encoded protein is CSARKRLAGAYSYE. The entire CDR3 is CSARKRLAGAYSYEQYF.

In regard to this clone: The missing CDR3 end, 3 residues past where the read stops, is filled in from the germline J gene. The chain has TRBV18 and TRBJ1-3; no clear D gene. This CDR3 has 16 amino acids. The V gene lost 4 bases and the J gene lost 2 bases, with 15 bases spanning the gap. Germline CDR1 reads KGHSH; CDR2 reads LQKENI. The part of the CDR3 DNA that was read is TGTGCCAGCTCACTGCGTTTCTCCCAGGCTGGAAACACC. Translated, it gives CASSLRFSQAGNT. The CDR3 in full is CASSLRFSQAGNTIYF.

Details on this clone: The observed sequence ends 3 residues before the CDR3 terminus, with the missing tail filled in from the germline J gene. V is TRBV18 and J is TRBJ2-4; 13 nucleotides align to TRBD2. CDR3 length: 16 amino acids. Unmatched junction bases numbered 0, after V lost 0 bases and J lost 4 bases. Germline assignment: CDR1 KGHSH and CDR2 LQKENI. The CDR3 protein is CASSPPTSGGKNIQYF. Partial CDR3 DNA: TGTGCCAGCTCACCACCGACTAGCGGGGGGAAAAACATT. Full variable domain (outside the CDR3, taken from reference TRBV18 and TRBJ2-4): NAGVMQNPRHLVRRRGQEARLRCSPMKGHSHVYWYRQLPEEGLKFMVYLQKENIIDESGMPKERFSAEFPKEGPSILRIQQVVRGDSAAYFCASSPPTSGGKNIQYFGAGTRLSVL.

Details on this clone: The read finishes 3 residues shy of the CDR3 end, and the germline J gene is used to complete it. The chain couples TRBV20-1 to TRBJ1-2, with a weak D call TRBD1 (6 bases). The CDR3 is made up of 13 amino acids. Germline V gene lookup returns CDR1 DFQATT and CDR2 SNEGSKA (reference sequence). Between the trimmed V and J ends, which lost 4 bases and 1 base, there was a span of 10 bases. CDR3: CSAKSDSNYGYTF. The part of the CDR3 DNA that was read is TGCAGTGCTAAATCGGACAGTAACTATGGC.